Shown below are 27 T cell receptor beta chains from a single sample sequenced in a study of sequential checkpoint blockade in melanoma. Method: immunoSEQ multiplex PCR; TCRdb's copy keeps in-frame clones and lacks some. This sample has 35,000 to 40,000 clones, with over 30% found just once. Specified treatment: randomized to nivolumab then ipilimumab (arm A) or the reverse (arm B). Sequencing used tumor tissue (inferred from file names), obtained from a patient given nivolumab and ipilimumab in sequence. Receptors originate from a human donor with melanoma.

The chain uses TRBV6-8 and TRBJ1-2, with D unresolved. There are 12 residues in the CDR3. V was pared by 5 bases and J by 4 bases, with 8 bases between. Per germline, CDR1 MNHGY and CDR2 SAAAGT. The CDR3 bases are TGTGCCAGCAGTCCGTCCCTCTATGGCTACACCTTC. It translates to CASSPSLYGYTF.

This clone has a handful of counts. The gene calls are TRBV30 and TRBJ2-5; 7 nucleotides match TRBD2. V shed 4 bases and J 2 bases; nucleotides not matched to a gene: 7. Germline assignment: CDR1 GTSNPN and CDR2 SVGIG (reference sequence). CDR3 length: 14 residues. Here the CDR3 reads CAWKKSGAQETQYF. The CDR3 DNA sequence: TGTGCCTGGAAAAAAAGCGGGGCTCAAGAGACCCAGTACTTC.

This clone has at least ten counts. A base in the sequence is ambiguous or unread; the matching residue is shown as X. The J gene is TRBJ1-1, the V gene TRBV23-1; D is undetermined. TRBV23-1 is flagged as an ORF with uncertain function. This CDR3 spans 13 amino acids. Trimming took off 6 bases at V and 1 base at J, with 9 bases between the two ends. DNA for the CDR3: TGCGCCAGCAGCTTTWCGGCGAACACTGAAGCTTTCTTT. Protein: CASSFXANTEAFF.

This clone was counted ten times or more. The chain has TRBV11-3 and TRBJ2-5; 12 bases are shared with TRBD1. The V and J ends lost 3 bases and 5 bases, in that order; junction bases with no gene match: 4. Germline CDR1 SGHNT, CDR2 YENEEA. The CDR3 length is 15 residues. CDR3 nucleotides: TGTGCCAGCAGCTTGGGGACAGGGGGCTATGAGACCCAGTACTTC. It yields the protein CASSLGTGGYETQYF.

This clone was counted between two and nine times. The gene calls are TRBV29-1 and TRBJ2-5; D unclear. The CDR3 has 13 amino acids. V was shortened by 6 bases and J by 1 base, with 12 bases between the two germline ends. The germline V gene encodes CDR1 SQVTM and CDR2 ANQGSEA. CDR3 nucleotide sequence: TGCAGCGTCCGGGTCCAGATCCAAGAGACCCAGTACTTC. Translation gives CSVRVQIQETQYF.

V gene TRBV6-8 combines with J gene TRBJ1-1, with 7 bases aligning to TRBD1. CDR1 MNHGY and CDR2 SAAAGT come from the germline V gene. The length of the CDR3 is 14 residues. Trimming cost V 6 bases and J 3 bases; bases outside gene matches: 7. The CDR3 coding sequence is TGTGCCAGCAGCTACGACAGGGAAGACACTGAAGCTTTCTTT. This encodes CASSYDREDTEAFF.

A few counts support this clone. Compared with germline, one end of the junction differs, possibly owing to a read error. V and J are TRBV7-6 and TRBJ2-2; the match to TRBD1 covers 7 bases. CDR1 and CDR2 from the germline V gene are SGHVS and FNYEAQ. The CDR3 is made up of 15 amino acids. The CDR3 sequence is CASSASGTASGELFF. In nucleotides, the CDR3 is TGTGCTAGCAGCGCCTCCGGGACAGCGTCCGGGGAGCTGTTTTTT.

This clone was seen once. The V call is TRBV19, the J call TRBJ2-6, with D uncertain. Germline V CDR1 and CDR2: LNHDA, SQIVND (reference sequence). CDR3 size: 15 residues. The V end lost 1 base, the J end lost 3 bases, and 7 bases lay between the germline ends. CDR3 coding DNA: TGTGCCAGTAGTATAGTCTGGGGTGGGGCCAACGTCCTGACTTTC. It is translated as CASSIVWGGANVLTF.

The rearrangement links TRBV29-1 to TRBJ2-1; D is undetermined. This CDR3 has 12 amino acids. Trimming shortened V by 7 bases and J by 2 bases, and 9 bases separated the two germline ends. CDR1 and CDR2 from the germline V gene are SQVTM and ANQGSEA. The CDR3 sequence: CSAGGTYNEQFF. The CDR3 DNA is TGCAGCGCCGGCGGAACCTACAATGAGCAGTTCTTC.

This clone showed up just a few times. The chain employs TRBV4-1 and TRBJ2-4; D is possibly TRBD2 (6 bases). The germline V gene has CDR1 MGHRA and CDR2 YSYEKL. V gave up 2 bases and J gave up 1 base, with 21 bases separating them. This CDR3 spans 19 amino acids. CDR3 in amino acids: CASSQWFQAGPEAKNIQYF. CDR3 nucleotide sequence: TGCGCCAGCAGCCAATGGTTCCAGGCGGGGCCGGAGGCCAAAAACATTCAGTACTTC.

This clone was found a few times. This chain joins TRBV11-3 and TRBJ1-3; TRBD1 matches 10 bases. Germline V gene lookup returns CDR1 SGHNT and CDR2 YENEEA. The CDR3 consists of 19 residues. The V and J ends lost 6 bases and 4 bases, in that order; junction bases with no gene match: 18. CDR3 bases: TGTGCCAGCAGTTCGGGGGGGACAGGGGCCTCCGAGAGGGGAAACACCATATATTTT. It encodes CASSSGGTGASERGNTIYF.

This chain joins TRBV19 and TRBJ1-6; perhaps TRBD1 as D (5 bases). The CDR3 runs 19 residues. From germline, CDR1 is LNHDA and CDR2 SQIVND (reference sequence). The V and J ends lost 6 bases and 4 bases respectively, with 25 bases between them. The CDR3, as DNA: TGTGCCAGTAGCTGGGACGGCCTCTCTCTTACTGCATATAATTCACCCCTCCACTTT. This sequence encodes CASSWDGLSLTAYNSPLHF.

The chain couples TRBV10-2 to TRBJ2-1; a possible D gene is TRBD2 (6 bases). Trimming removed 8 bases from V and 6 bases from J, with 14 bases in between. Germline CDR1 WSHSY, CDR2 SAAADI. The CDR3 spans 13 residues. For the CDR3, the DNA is TGCGCCAGCTCAACGGGAGTAATCAATGAGCAGTTCTTC. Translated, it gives CASSTGVINEQFF.

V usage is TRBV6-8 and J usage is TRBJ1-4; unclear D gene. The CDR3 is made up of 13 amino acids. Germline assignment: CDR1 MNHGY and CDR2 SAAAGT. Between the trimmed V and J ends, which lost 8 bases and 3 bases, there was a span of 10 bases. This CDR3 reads CASAGGSNEKLFF. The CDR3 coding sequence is TGTGCCAGCGCGGGAGGGTCTAATGAAAAACTGTTTTTT.

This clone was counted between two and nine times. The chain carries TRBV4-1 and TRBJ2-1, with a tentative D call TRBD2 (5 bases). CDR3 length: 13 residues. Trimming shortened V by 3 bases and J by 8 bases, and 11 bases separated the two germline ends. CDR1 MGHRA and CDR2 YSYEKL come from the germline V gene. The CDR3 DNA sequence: TGCGCCAGCAGCCACCCGGACTTTCATGAGCAGTTCTTC. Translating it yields CASSHPDFHEQFF.

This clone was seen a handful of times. The CDR3 protein is CASSDRGTMSDTQYF. The CDR3 DNA reads as TGTGCCAGCAGCGACCGCGGGACAATGTCAGATACGCAGTATTTT. The chain couples TRBV6-8 to TRBJ2-3, with D perhaps assigned TRBD1 or TRBD2 (6 bases each). Per the germline V gene, CDR1 is MNHGY and CDR2 is SAAAGT. Trimming removed 6 bases at V and 4 bases at J, with 17 bases between. CDR3 length: 15 residues.

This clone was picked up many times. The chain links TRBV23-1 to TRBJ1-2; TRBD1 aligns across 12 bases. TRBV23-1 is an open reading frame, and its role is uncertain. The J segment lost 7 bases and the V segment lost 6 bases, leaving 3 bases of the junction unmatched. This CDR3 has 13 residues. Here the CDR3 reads CASSPGQGAGYTF. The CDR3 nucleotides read TGCGCCAGCAGCCCGGGACAGGGGGCTGGCTACACCTTC.

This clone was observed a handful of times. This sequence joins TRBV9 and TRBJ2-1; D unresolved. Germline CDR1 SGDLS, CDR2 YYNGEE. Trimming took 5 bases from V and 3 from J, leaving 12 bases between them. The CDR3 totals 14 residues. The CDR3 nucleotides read TGTGCCAGCAGTGACTGGCGGAGCTACAATGAGCAGTTCTTC. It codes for CASSDWRSYNEQFF.

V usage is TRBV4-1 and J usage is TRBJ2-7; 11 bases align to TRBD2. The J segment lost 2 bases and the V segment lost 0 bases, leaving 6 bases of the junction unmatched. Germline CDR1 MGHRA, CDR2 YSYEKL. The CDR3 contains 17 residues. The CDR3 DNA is TGCGCCAGCAGCCAAGAATCCCTAGCGGGAGGACCCTACGAGCAGTACTTC. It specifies CASSQESLAGGPYEQYF.

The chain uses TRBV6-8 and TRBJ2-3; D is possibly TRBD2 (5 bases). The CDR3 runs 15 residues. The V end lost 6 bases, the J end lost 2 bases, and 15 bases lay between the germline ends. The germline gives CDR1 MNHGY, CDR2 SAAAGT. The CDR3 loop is CASSPGEFSTDTQYF. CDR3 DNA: TGTGCCAGCAGCCCCGGGGAGTTTTCCACAGATACGCAGTATTTT.

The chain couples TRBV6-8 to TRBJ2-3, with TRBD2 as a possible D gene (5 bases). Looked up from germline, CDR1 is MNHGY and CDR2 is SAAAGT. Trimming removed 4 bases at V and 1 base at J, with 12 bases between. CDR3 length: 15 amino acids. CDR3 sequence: CASSSSAGRTDTQYF. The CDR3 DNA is TGTGCCAGCAGTTCCTCGGCGGGCCGCACAGATACGCAGTATTTT.

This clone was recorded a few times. The CDR3 region has the DNA TGTGCCAGCAGCTCACAGGGGCGGGAGACCCAGTACTTC. Protein sequence: CASSSQGRETQYF. This rearrangement joins TRBV9 to TRBJ2-5, with 7 bases lining up with TRBD1. V trimming: 4 bases; J trimming: 5 bases; junction bases outside the gene matches: 5. This CDR3 has 13 residues. CDR1 is SGDLS and CDR2 is YYNGEE in the germline V gene.

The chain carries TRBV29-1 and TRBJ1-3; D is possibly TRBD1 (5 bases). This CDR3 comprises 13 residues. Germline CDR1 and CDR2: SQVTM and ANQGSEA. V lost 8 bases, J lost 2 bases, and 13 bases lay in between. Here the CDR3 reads CSIRTGAGNTIYF. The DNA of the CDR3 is TGCAGCATCAGAACAGGAGCTGGAAACACCATATATTTT.

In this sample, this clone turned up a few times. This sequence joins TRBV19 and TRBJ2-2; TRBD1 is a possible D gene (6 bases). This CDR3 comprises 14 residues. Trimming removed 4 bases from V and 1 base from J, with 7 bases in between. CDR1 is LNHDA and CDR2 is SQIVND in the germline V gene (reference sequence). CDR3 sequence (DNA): TGTGCCAGTAGTACGACAGGGAACACCGGGGAGCTGTTTTTT. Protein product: CASSTTGNTGELFF.

CDR3 sequence (DNA): TGTGCTAGTGGTTTGGAAGTCGGGGGCCAGTATTTT. This encodes CASGLEVGGQYF. V and J are TRBV12-5 and TRBJ2-3; D assignment may be TRBD1 or TRBD2 (6 bases each). Germline loops: CDR1 LGHNT, CDR2 FRNRAP. The CDR3 runs 12 residues. The V end was cut by 1 base, the J end by 12 bases, with 11 bases between.

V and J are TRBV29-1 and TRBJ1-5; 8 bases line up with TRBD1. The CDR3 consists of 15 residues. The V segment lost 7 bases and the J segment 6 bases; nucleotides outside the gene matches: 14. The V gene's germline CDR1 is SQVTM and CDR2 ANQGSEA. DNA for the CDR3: TGCAGCGCCCTATTAGACAGGGGAGGGGGTCAGCCCCAGCATTTT. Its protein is CSALLDRGGGQPQHF.

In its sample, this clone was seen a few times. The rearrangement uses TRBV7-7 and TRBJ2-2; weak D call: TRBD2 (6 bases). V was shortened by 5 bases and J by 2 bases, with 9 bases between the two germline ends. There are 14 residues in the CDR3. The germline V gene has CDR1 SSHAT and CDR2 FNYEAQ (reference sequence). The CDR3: CASSRDSNTGELFF. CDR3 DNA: TGTGCCAGCAGCCGGGACTCCAACACCGGGGAGCTGTTTTTT.